This TCR beta chain comes out of a study of cytomegalovirus exposure and HLA in healthy donors. Findings and caveats of the study: In vitro experiments confirmed that three CMV-associated chains were specific for CMV antigens.

A note on this clone: Its target is not known.

Per the germline V gene, CDR1 is SGDLS and CDR2 is YYNGEE. V shed 4 bases, J shed 0 bases, and the junction held 7 bases outside the gene matches. The CDR3 has 16 amino acids. Sequencing was performed with immunoSEQ multiplex PCR; in TCRdb, only in-frame clones are kept and a portion is missing. The sample carries more than 85,000 clones, about 95% recorded once. The receptor was isolated from a woman between 18 and 30 years old in good health and CMV-seronegative. V usage is TRBV9 and J usage is TRBJ1-1; 9 bases map to TRBD1. Sequences were obtained from PBMCs. This CDR3 is CASSPRDREMNTEAFF. CDR3 DNA sequence: TGTGCCAGCAGCCCCCGGGACAGGGAAATGAACACTGAAGCTTTCTTT.